This T cell receptor (beta chain) was identified during a study of blood T cell repertoires in COVID-19. Study-wide background: Collection of acute and convalescent COVID-19 samples took place in the United States, Italy and Spain.

Within the 2 weeks before study entry, each person in the exposed group met a COVID-19 case. Generated by immunoSEQ multiplex PCR, the TCRdb table keeps only in-frame clones and is missing some. Of 200,000 to 250,000 clones listed, around 90% were seen once; the top ten hold about 16%. Trimming at V came to 4 bases and at J to 6 bases, leaving 5 bases not matched to a gene. Per the germline V gene, CDR1 is SGHNT and CDR2 is YYREEE (reference sequence). There are 13 residues in the CDR3. This sequence originates from a man aged 25-40 years who had been exposed to COVID-19. The material sequenced was PBMCs or T cells enriched from blood (not recorded which). The rearrangement joins TRBV5-4 to TRBJ1-2; 8 positions agree with TRBD1. The CDR3: CASSALTGDGYTF. The CDR3, as DNA: TGTGCCAGCAGCGCCCTGACAGGGGATGGCTACACCTTC.